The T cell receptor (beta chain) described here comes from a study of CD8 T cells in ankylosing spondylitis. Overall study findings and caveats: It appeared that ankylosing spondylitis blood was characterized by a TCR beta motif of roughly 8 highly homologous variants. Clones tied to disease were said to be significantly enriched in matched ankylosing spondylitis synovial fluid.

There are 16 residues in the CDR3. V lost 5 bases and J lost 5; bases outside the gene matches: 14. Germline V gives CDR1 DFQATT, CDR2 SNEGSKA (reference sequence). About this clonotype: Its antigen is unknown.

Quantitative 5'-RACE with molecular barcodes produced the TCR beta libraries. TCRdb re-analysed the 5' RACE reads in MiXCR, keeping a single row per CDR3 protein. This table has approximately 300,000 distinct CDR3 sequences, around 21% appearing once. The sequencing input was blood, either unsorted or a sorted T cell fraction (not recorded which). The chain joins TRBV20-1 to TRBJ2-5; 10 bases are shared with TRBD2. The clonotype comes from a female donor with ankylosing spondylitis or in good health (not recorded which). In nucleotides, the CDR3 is TGCAGTGCTCCCCGATGGGCTAGCGGGAGTTCGGAGACCCAGTACTTC. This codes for CSAPRWASGSSETQYF.